One sample yielded the 7 T cell receptor beta chains listed below, sequenced in a study of T cells in Graves' hyperthyroidism and ophthalmopathy. TCR beta CDR3 region amplification was performed from RNA transcripts. The primer set for the first-round RT-PCR of the TCR CDR3 was HTBI. In TCRdb, the multiplex PCR reads were re-called with MiXCR into one record per CDR3 protein. Among about 460,000 distinct CDR3 sequences listed, under 25% were seen once. Sequences were obtained from blood. These TCRs come from a woman aged 70 to 79 with Graves' ophthalmopathy.

V and J are TRBV7-9 and TRBJ1-4; 7 bases agree with TRBD1. Trimming at V came to 9 bases and at J to 2 bases, leaving 6 bases not matched to a gene. Germline CDR1 and CDR2: SEHNR and FQNEAQ (reference sequence). The CDR3 extends over 14 amino acids. The CDR3 coding sequence is TGTGCCAGTACCCGGGACAGTACTAATGAAAAACTGTTTTTT. This sequence encodes CASTRDSTNEKLFF.

This clonotype was recorded a few times. The V and J genes are TRBV12-3 or TRBV12-4 and TRBJ1-4, with D unresolved. V lost 5 bases to trimming and J lost 7 bases, with 14 bases between them. The CDR3 loop spans 14 amino acids. The CDR3 protein is CASSQSAVREKLFF. CDR3 DNA sequence: TGTGCCAGCAGTCAATCAGCGGTGCGTGAAAAACTGTTTTTT.

A word on this clonotype: The conserved phenylalanine or tryptophan normally closing the CDR3 is absent here, so this likely arose from a read error. The V call is TRBV28, the J call TRBJ2-5, with 7 bases fitting TRBD1. V lost 6 bases, J lost 1 base, and 20 bases stayed unmatched. The CDR3 is 19 residues long. Germline values: CDR1 MDHEN, CDR2 SYDVKM. In nucleotides, the CDR3 is TGTGCCAGCAGCCACACGACGGCGGCGCAGGGGGTGCCCCAAGAGACCCAGTACGTC. This encodes CASSHTTAAQGVPQETQYV.

This clonotype was recorded many times. The gene calls are TRBV20-1 and TRBJ2-7, with TRBD1 as a possible D gene (6 bases). Trimming took 2 bases from V and 2 from J, leaving 10 bases between them. Germline V gene sequence: CDR1 DFQATT, CDR2 SNEGSKA (reference sequence). CDR3 length equals 13 residues. Here the CDR3 DNA reads TGCAGTGCTAGACATGGACAGACCTACGAGCAGTACTTC. Protein product: CSARHGQTYEQYF.

Only a few counts were recorded for this clonotype. J is TRBJ1-6 and V is TRBV6-1; the D gene is possibly TRBD1 (6 bases). CDR1 and CDR2 (germline): MNHNS, SASEGT. CDR3 size: 15 residues. V dropped 1 base and J dropped 10 bases, with 14 bases sitting between them. The CDR3 loop reads CASSEVLTGTSPLHF. CDR3 coding DNA: TGTGCCAGCAGTGAAGTTTTGACAGGCACCTCACCCCTCCACTTT.

In its sample, this clonotype was seen many times. The chain has TRBV28 and TRBJ2-7; 7 bases fit TRBD2. CDR3 length equals 15 residues. With 2 bases clipped from V and 1 base from J, the junction kept 5 bases outside the gene matches. Germline lookup yields CDR1 MDHEN and CDR2 SYDVKM. CDR3 sequence (DNA): TGTGCCAGCAGTTTAGGCGGGAGTGGTTCCTACGAGCAGTACTTC. Translation: CASSLGGSGSYEQYF.

The rearrangement uses TRBV30 and TRBJ1-5; 8 bases are shared with TRBD1. The CDR3 spans 15 residues. Trimming removed 2 bases from V and 4 bases from J; junction bases left unmatched: 7. Germline CDR1 is GTSNPN and CDR2 is SVGIG (reference sequence). CDR3 bases: TGTGCCTGGAGTCCCCACAGGGGGGTGAATCAGCCCCAGCATTTT. Protein: CAWSPHRGVNQPQHF.